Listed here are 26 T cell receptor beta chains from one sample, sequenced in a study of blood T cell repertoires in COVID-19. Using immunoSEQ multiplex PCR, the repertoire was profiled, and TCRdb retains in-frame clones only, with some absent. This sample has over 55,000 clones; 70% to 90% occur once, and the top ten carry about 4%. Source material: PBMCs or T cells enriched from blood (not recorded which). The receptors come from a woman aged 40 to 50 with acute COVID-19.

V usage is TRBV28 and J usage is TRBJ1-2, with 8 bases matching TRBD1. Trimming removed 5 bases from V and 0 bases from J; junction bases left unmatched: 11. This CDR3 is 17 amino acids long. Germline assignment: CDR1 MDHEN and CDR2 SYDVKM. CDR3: CASSAGQGLLANYGYTF. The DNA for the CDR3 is TGTGCCAGCAGTGCCGGACAGGGTCTCCTAGCTAACTATGGCTACACCTTC.

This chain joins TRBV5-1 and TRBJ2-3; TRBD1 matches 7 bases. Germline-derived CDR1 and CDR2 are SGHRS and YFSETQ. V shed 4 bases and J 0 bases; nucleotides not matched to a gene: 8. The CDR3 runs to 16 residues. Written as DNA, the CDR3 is TGCGCCAGCAGCCAATCACTACAGGGGAGCACAGATACGCAGTATTTT. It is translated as CASSQSLQGSTDTQYF.

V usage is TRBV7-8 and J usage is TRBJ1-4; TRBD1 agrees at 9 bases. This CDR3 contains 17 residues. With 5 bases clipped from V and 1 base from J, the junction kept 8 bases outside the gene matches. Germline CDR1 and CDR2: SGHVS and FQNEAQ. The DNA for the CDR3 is TGTGCCAGCAGCCCTGAGACAGGGGGGATAACTAATGAAAAACTGTTTTTT. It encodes CASSPETGGITNEKLFF.

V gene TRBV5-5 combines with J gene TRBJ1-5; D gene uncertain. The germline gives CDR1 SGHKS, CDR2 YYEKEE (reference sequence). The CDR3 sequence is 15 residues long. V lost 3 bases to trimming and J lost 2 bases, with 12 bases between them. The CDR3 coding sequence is TGTGCCAGCAGCTATAGAGGGAGTTGCAATCAGCCCCAGCATTTT. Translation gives CASSYRGSCNQPQHF.

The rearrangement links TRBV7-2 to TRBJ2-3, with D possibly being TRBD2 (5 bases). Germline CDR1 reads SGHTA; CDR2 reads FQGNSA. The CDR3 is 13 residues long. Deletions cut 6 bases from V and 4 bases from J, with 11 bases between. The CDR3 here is CASSTLVPDTQYF. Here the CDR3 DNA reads TGTGCCAGCAGTACACTAGTTCCAGATACGCAGTATTTT.

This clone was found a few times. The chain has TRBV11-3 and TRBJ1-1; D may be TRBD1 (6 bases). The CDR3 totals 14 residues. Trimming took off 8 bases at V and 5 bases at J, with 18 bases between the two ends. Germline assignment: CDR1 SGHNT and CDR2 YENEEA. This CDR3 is CASSAAGQGTEAFF. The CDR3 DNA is TGTGCCAGCTCTGCTGCCGGGCAGGGGACTGAAGCTTTCTTT.

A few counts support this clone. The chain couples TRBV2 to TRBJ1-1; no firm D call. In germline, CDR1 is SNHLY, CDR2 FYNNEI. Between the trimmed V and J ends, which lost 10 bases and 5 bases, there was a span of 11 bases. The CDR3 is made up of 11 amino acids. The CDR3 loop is CANAWETEAFF. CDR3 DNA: TGTGCCAATGCATGGGAGACTGAAGCTTTCTTT.

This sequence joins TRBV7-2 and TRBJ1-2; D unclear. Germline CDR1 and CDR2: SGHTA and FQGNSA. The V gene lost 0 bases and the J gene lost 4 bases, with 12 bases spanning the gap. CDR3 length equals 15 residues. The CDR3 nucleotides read TGTGCCAGCAGCTTAGCCTCTCGGGGTACCTATGGCTACACCTTC. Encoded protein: CASSLASRGTYGYTF. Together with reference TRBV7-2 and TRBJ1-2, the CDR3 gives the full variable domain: GAGVSQSPSNKVTEKGKDVELRCDPISGHTALYWYRQSLGQGLEFLIYFQGNSAPDKSGLPSDRFSAERTGGSVSTLTIQRTQQEDSAVYLCASSLASRGTYGYTFGSGTRLTVV.

CDR3 region: CASSRGGDNYGYTF. The CDR3 DNA sequence: TGCGCCAGCAGCCGGGGGGGCGATAACTATGGCTACACCTTC. The gene calls are TRBV5-1 and TRBJ1-2; possible D gene TRBD1, 6 bases. The V gene lost 4 bases and the J gene lost 1 base, with 11 bases spanning the gap. The CDR3 length is 14 residues. The germline V gene encodes CDR1 SGHRS and CDR2 YFSETQ.

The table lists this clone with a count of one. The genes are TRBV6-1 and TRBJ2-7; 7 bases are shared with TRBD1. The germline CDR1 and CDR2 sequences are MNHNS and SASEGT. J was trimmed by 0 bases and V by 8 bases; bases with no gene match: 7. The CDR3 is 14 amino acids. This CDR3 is CASASRDSSYEQYV. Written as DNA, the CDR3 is TGTGCCAGCGCCTCTCGGGACAGCTCCTACGAGCAGTACGTC.

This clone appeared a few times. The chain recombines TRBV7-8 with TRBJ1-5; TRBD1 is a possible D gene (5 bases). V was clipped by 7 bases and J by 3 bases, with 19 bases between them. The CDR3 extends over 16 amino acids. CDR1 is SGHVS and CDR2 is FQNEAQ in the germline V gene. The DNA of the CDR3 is TGTGCCAGCACCGAAGGGGTAGGAGCACTCAATCAGCCCCAGCATTTT. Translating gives CASTEGVGALNQPQHF.

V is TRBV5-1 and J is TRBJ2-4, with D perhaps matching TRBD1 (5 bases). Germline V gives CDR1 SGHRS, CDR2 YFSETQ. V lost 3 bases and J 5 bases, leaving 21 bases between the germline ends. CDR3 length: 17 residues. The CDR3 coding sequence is TGCGCCAGCAGCTCAATTGGCGGCAGGGCAGGTCAAAACATTCAGTACTTC. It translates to CASSSIGGRAGQNIQYF.

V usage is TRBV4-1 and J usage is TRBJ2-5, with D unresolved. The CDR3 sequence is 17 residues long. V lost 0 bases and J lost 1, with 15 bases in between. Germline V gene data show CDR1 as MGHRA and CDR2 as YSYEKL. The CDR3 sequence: CASSQDLWSPRQETQYF. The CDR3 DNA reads TGCGCCAGCAGCCAAGATCTGTGGAGTCCCCGCCAAGAGACCCAGTACTTC.

The CDR3 coding sequence is TGTGCCAGTAGTATACTCGGGTACAATGAGCAGTTCTTC. Translation gives CASSILGYNEQFF. The chain is built from TRBV19 and TRBJ2-1; no clear D. Trimming stripped 2 bases from V and 4 bases from J, with 6 bases between. This CDR3 contains 13 residues. CDR1 is LNHDA, CDR2 SQIVND, per germline (reference sequence).

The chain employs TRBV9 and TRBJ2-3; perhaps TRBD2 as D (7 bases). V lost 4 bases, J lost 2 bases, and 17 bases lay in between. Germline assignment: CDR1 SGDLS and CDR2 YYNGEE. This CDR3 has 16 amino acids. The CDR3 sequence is CASSPRGGAPTDTQYF. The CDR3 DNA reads TGTGCCAGCAGCCCAAGGGGGGGGGCGCCCACAGATACGCAGTATTTT.

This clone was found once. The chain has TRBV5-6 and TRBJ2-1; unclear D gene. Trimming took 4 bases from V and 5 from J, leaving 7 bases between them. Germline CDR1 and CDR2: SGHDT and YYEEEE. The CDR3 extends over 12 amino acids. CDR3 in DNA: TGTGCCAGCAGCGGAGCTGACAATGAGCAGTTCTTC. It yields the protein CASSGADNEQFF.

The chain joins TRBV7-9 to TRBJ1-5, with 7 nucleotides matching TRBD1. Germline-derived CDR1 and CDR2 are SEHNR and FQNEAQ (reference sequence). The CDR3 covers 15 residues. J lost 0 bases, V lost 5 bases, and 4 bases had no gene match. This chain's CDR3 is CASSPTGPSNQPQHF. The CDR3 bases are TGTGCCAGCAGCCCGACAGGGCCTAGCAATCAGCCCCAGCATTTT.

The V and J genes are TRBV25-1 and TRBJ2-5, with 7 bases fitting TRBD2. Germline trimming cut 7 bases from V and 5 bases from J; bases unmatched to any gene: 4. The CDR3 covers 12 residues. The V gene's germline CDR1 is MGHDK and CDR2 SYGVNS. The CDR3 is CASKGGDETQYF. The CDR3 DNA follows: TGTGCCAGCAAGGGAGGGGATGAGACCCAGTACTTC.

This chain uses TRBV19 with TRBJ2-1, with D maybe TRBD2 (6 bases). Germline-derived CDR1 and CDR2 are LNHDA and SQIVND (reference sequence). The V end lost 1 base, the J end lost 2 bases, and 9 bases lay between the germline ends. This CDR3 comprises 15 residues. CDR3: CASSIGTNTYNEQFF. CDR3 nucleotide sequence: TGTGCCAGTAGTATAGGGACTAACACCTACAATGAGCAGTTCTTC.

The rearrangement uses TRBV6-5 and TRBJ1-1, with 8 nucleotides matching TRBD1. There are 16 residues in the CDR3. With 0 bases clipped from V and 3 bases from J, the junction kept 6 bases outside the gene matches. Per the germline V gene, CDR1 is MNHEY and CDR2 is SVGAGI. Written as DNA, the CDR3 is TGTGCCAGCAGTTACTCTGGGACAGGAGAACACACTGAAGCTTTCTTT. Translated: CASSYSGTGEHTEAFF.

CDR3 sequence (DNA): TGCGCCAGCAGCCGCGACAGGGTTTTGACTGAAGCTTTCTTT. Protein product: CASSRDRVLTEAFF. The V and J genes are TRBV10-1 and TRBJ1-1, with 7 bases identical to TRBD1. Germline values: CDR1 WNHNN, CDR2 SYGVQD (reference sequence). This CDR3 comprises 14 residues. V dropped 6 bases and J dropped 5; count of bases not matched to a gene: 9.

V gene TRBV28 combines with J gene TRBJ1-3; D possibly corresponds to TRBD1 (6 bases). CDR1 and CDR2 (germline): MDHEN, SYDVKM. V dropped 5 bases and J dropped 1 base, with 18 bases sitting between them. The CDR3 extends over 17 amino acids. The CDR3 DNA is TGTGCCAGCAGTCTCACCCAGAACAGGGAATCTGGAAACACCATATATTTT. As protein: CASSLTQNRESGNTIYF.

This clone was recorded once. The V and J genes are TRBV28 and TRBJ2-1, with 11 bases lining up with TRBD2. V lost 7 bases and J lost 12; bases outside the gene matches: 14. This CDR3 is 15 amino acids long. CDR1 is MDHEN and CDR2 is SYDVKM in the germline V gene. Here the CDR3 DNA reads TGTGCCAGCACCTCGGGGCTAGCGGGGGGAGGCGGGCAGTTCTTC. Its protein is CASTSGLAGGGGQFF.

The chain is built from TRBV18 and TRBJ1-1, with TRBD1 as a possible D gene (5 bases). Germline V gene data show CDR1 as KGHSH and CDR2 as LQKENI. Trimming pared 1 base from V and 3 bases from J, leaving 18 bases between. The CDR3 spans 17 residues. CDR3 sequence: CASSPQGPPYPDTEAFF. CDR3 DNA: TGTGCCAGCTCACCACAGGGGCCGCCCTATCCGGACACTGAAGCTTTCTTT.

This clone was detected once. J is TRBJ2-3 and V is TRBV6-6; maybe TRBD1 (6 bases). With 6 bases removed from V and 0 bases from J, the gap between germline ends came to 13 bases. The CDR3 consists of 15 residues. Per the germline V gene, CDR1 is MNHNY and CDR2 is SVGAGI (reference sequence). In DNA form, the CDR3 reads TGTGCCAGCAGCACCGGGACAACTAGCACAGATACGCAGTATTTT. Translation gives CASSTGTTSTDTQYF.

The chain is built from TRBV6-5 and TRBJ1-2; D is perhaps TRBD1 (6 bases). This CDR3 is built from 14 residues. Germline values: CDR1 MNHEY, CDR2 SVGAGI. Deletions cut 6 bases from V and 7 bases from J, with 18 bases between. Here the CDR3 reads CASRTRRGISGYTF. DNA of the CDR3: TGTGCCAGCAGAACGCGCAGGGGAATCTCTGGCTACACCTTC.